Presented here are 23 T cell receptor beta chains from one specimen sequenced in a study of T cell responses to AZD1222 COVID-19 vaccine. Produced via immunoSEQ multiplex PCR; TCRdb's table is partial and in-frame only. The sample shows 110,000 to 150,000 clones, approximately 90% of them seen only once. The sample here was peripheral blood, taken on day 0 of AZD1222 vaccination. The receptors here all came from an adult in good health.

The chain carries TRBV7-6 and TRBJ2-1; TRBD2 matches 9 bases. CDR3 length: 16 amino acids. Trimming took 5 bases from V and 1 from J; bases not matched to a gene: 6. Per germline, CDR1 SGHVS and CDR2 FNYEAQ. This chain's CDR3 is CASSPKAGGSYNEQFF. The CDR3 nucleotides read TGTGCCAGCAGCCCTAAGGCGGGGGGGTCCTACAATGAGCAGTTCTTC. The full variable domain, rest sourced from reference TRBV7-6 and TRBJ2-1, is GAGVSQSPRYKVTKRGQDVALRCDPISGHVSLYWYRQALGQGPEFLTYFNYEAQQDKSGLPNDRFSAERPEGSISTLTIQRTEQRDSAMYRCASSPKAGGSYNEQFFGPGTRLTVL.

The chain couples TRBV5-4 to TRBJ2-3; D may be TRBD2 (6 bases). The germline gives CDR1 SGHNT, CDR2 YYREEE (reference sequence). The CDR3 runs to 13 residues. Trimming removed 4 bases at V and 2 bases at J, with 8 bases between. The DNA for the CDR3 is TGTGCCAGCAGCGGGGACTCCACAGATACGCAGTATTTT. The encoded protein is CASSGDSTDTQYF.

The V and J genes are TRBV3-1 (or the pseudogene TRBV3-2) and TRBJ1-3; D not resolved. V was clipped by 8 bases and J by 1 base, with 12 bases between them. The CDR3 contains 14 residues. Germline V gene lookup returns CDR1 LGHDT and CDR2 YNNKEL (reference sequence). The CDR3 DNA follows: TGTGCCAGCTCCACGGGCATTTCTGGAAACACCATATATTTT. Translation: CASSTGISGNTIYF.

This clone was counted once. This chain joins TRBV6-5 and TRBJ1-6, with D perhaps matching TRBD1 (5 bases). Germline assignment: CDR1 MNHEY and CDR2 SVGAGI. This CDR3 has 15 residues. With 0 bases removed from V and 5 bases from J, the gap between germline ends came to 8 bases. Here the CDR3 DNA reads TGTGCCAGCAGTTACTCCGAGACAGATAATTCACCCCTCCACTTT. Amino acids: CASSYSETDNSPLHF.

The J gene is TRBJ1-1, the V gene TRBV10-1, with TRBD1 as a possible D gene (6 bases). The CDR3 extends over 13 amino acids. Germline CDR1 is WNHNN and CDR2 is SYGVQD (reference sequence). V was trimmed by 3 bases and J by 6 bases, leaving 11 bases between them. The CDR3 region has the DNA TGCGCCAGCAGTGACAGGGGAGCTGCTGAAGCTTTCTTT. Protein product: CASSDRGAAEAFF.

This clone was detected only a few times. The chain recombines TRBV2 with TRBJ1-4; 9 bases align to TRBD1. Germline V lookup: CDR1 SNHLY, CDR2 FYNNEI. J was trimmed by 7 bases and V by 5 bases; bases with no gene match: 5. This CDR3 has 14 residues. Written as DNA, the CDR3 is TGTGCCAGCAGTAACAGGGGGCTGGGTGAAAAACTGTTTTTT. Protein sequence: CASSNRGLGEKLFF.

The rearrangement joins TRBV6-1 to TRBJ2-6; D is uncertain. V lost 2 bases and J lost 0, with 11 bases in between. Germline V CDR1 and CDR2: MNHNS, SASEGT. The CDR3 extends over 17 amino acids. DNA of the CDR3: TGTGCCAGCAGTGAAATTCCTAGAAGCTCTGGGGCCAACGTCCTGACTTTC. It specifies CASSEIPRSSGANVLTF.

This chain links TRBV7-9 with TRBJ1-5, with D perhaps matching TRBD1 (5 bases). V lost 4 bases and J lost 4, with 20 bases in between. This CDR3 region has 17 residues. Germline V lookup: CDR1 SEHNR, CDR2 FQNEAQ (reference sequence). In DNA, the CDR3 is TGTGCCAGCAGCTCCTTTGGGGCCCTGGGTCGGAATCAGCCCCAGCATTTT. This codes for CASSSFGALGRNQPQHF.

This clone was seen more than once but under ten times. The V gene is TRBV11-2, the J gene TRBJ2-7, with TRBD1 matching over 9 bases. The junction had 4 bases not matched to a gene; V was cut back by 4 bases and J by 3 bases. Germline CDR1 is SGHAT and CDR2 is FQNNGV. This CDR3 is 14 amino acids long. The DNA for the CDR3 is TGTGCCAGCAGCTCCTCGACAGGGGGCTACGAGCAGTACTTC. As protein: CASSSSTGGYEQYF.

The genes are TRBV11-2 and TRBJ2-5; D may be TRBD2 (6 bases). V shed 2 bases and J shed 5 bases, with 9 bases lying between them. CDR3 length: 13 amino acids. Germline CDR1 SGHAT, CDR2 FQNNGV. CDR3 nucleotide sequence: TGTGCCAGCAGCTTATGGGGGGAGGAGACCCAGTACTTC. It encodes CASSLWGEETQYF.

The DNA for the CDR3 is TGTGCCAGCTCTCCCTCCCGGGACAGGGGGCTTACTGAAGCTTTCTTT. This sequence encodes CASSPSRDRGLTEAFF. This chain connects TRBV18 to TRBJ1-1; TRBD1 matches at 12 bases. The CDR3 has 16 amino acids. Trimming at V came to 6 bases and at J to 5 bases, leaving 10 bases not matched to a gene. Germline-derived CDR1 and CDR2 are KGHSH and LQKENI.

The chain employs TRBV18 and TRBJ1-1; the D is unclear. The ends were cut back, 2 bases at V and 11 bases at J, with 12 bases in the middle. Per germline, CDR1 KGHSH and CDR2 LQKENI. This CDR3 is 12 amino acids long. CDR3 sequence (DNA): TGTGCCAGCTCACCAGAGACAAAGGACGCTTTCTTT. This encodes CASSPETKDAFF.

The chain combines TRBV7-9 with TRBJ1-5; D is ambiguous. Germline values: CDR1 SEHNR, CDR2 FQNEAQ (reference sequence). This CDR3 contains 14 residues. Trimming pared 9 bases from V and 2 bases from J, leaving 14 bases between. The CDR3 sequence is CASQEARGNQPQHF. CDR3 bases: TGTGCCAGTCAAGAGGCTAGGGGCAATCAGCCCCAGCATTTT.

The CDR3, as DNA: TGTGCCACCCGGACAGGAATCACAGATACGCAGTATTTT. This gives the protein CATRTGITDTQYF. This sequence joins TRBV19 and TRBJ2-3, with 7 nucleotides matching TRBD1. The germline V gene has CDR1 LNHDA and CDR2 SQIVND (reference sequence). J gave up 2 bases and V 10 bases, and 6 bases lay outside the gene matches. There are 13 residues in the CDR3.

This rearrangement joins TRBV10-3 to TRBJ1-6; D call uncertain. The CDR3 contains 15 residues. With 8 bases removed from V and 8 bases from J, the gap between germline ends came to 19 bases. Germline V gene lookup returns CDR1 ENHRY and CDR2 SYGVKD. CDR3 bases: TGTGCCATCGCTAGATTCTTGGGTTGGGATTCACCCCTCCACTTT. Translated, it gives CAIARFLGWDSPLHF.

CDR3 in DNA: TGTGCCAGCATAGGACTATTTAATTCACCCCTCCACTTT. Protein sequence: CASIGLFNSPLHF. The chain links TRBV28 to TRBJ1-6; D is uncertain. Trimming removed 7 bases from V and 6 bases from J, with 10 bases in between. The CDR3 consists of 13 residues. CDR1 and CDR2 from the germline V gene are MDHEN and SYDVKM. The complete variable domain, with remaining parts taken from reference TRBV28 and TRBJ1-6, reads DVKVTQSSRYLVKRTGEKVFLECVQDMDHENMFWYRQDPGLGLRLIYFSYDVKMKEKGDIPEGYSVSREKKERFSLILESASTNQTSMYLCASIGLFNSPLHFGNGTRLTVT.

This chain connects TRBV6-4 to TRBJ1-2; 9 nucleotides match TRBD1. This CDR3 region has 15 residues. J was trimmed by 6 bases and V by 0 bases; bases with no gene match: 5. In germline, CDR1 is MRHNA, CDR2 SNTAGT. DNA of the CDR3: TGTGCCAGCAGTGACTCGACAGGGGGTACAGATGGCTACACCTTC. It yields the protein CASSDSTGGTDGYTF.

The chain has TRBV29-1 and TRBJ1-2, with TRBD1 matching 7 bases. This CDR3 has 12 residues. The ends lost 5 bases at V and 2 bases at J; junction bases unmatched: 2. Germline V CDR1 and CDR2: SQVTM, ANQGSEA. The CDR3 loop reads CSVQGDNYGYTF. CDR3 DNA: TGCAGCGTTCAGGGGGACAACTATGGCTACACCTTC.

The CDR3 sequence: CSVELPSGGQGHYEQYF. For the CDR3, the DNA is TGCAGCGTTGAACTGCCTTCGGGGGGACAGGGCCACTACGAGCAGTACTTC. The V gene is TRBV29-1, the J gene TRBJ2-7; 9 bases match TRBD1. The CDR3 runs 17 residues. The J segment lost 3 bases and the V segment lost 2 bases, leaving 14 bases of the junction unmatched. Germline V lookup: CDR1 SQVTM, CDR2 ANQGSEA.

This CDR3 reads CASSDETSSPGELFF. The CDR3 coding sequence is TGCGCCAGCTCTGATGAGACATCCAGTCCTGGGGAGCTGTTTTTT. This chain connects TRBV5-1 to TRBJ2-2; D gene ambiguous. The CDR3 loop spans 15 amino acids. The V end was cut by 7 bases, the J end by 8 bases, with 21 bases between. Germline assignment: CDR1 SGHRS and CDR2 YFSETQ.

This sequence joins TRBV19 and TRBJ2-3; 9 nucleotides line up with TRBD2. The ends lost 4 bases at V and 5 bases at J; junction bases unmatched: 10. The CDR3 length is 16 residues. Germline CDR1 LNHDA, CDR2 SQIVND (reference sequence). The CDR3: CASSTGTSKRGDTQYF. DNA of the CDR3: TGTGCCAGTAGTACAGGGACTAGCAAGAGAGGAGATACGCAGTATTTT.

The sample holds a few counts of this clone. The chain has TRBV28 and TRBJ2-1; D is unclear. The CDR3 spans 13 residues. CDR1 MDHEN and CDR2 SYDVKM come from the germline V gene. Trimming took 1 base from V and 9 from J, leaving 10 bases between them. CDR3 nucleotides: TGTGCCAGCAGTTTATACCCGAACGGTGAGCAGTTCTTC. This translates into CASSLYPNGEQFF.

The J gene is TRBJ2-1, the V gene TRBV6-4, with D tentatively TRBD1 (6 bases). CDR3 length equals 13 residues. Germline loops: CDR1 MRHNA, CDR2 SNTAGT. With 8 bases removed from V and 4 bases from J, the gap between germline ends came to 12 bases. The CDR3 DNA sequence: TGTGCCAGCGCCCGGACAGCGTACAATGAGCAGTTCTTC. As protein: CASARTAYNEQFF.